The T cell receptor beta chain described here comes from a study of T cell changes during pregnancy in multiple sclerosis. This CDR3 region has 14 residues. Germline V gene lookup returns CDR1 ENHRY and CDR2 SYGVKD. With 10 bases removed from V and 3 bases from J, the gap between germline ends came to 15 bases. Profiling relied on immunoSEQ multiplex PCR, and the TCRdb table lists in-frame clones only, not all of them. The table lists fewer than 70,000 clones, roughly 90% of them singletons. This clonotype originated in a female donor with multiple sclerosis, enrolled in a pregnancy study. Here the sequenced sample was peripheral blood, taken in the second trimester of pregnancy. The chain uses TRBV10-3 and TRBJ2-2; a weak D match, TRBD2 (5 bases). CDR3 protein: CATAETSYTGELFF. The CDR3 DNA follows: TGTGCCACCGCCGAAACTAGTTACACCGGGGAGCTGTTTTTT.